The 26 T cell receptor beta chains presented below share a single source sample, sequenced in a study of OX40 agonist ivuxolimab in advanced cancers. The repertoire was sequenced with immunoSEQ multiplex PCR; TCRdb's copy has only in-frame clones and lacks some. The data hold 65,000 to 90,000 clones, with roughly 85% observed a single time. The sample consisted of CD4+ or CD8+ T cells sorted from blood, taken in a trial of the OX40 agonist ivuxolimab. Receptors originate from an adult with an advanced solid tumor such as melanoma, head and neck, liver or kidney cancer.

The V and J genes are TRBV7-2 and TRBJ1-2, with TRBD1 identical over 8 bases. The CDR3 length is 15 residues. Germline lookup yields CDR1 SGHTA and CDR2 FQGNSA. With V trimmed by 1 base and J by 5 bases, 6 bases remained unmatched. As DNA, the CDR3 is TGTGCCAGCAGCTTAGGCCCAGGGGGCCAGTATGGCTACACCTTC. Protein: CASSLGPGGQYGYTF.

V gene TRBV29-1 combines with J gene TRBJ1-1, with 9 bases matching TRBD1. CDR1 is SQVTM and CDR2 is ANQGSEA in the germline V gene. Losses at the gene ends were 5 bases for V and 6 bases for J; bases not matched to a gene: 7. CDR3 length equals 13 residues. Written as DNA, the CDR3 is TGCAGCGTTAAGACAGGGGGATTCTCTGAAGCTTTCTTT. Amino acids: CSVKTGGFSEAFF.

This chain's CDR3 is CASRKGETYEQYF. The CDR3 region has the DNA TGTGCCAGCAGAAAAGGGGAGACCTACGAGCAGTACTTC. This chain connects TRBV6-1 to TRBJ2-7; D may match TRBD1 or TRBD2 (5 bases each). V lost 6 bases, J lost 2 bases, and 11 bases lay in between. Germline V CDR1 and CDR2: MNHNS, SASEGT. This CDR3 is built from 13 residues.

The chain links TRBV13 to TRBJ1-2; D may be TRBD1 (6 bases). Germline V lookup: CDR1 PRHDT, CDR2 FYEKMQ (reference sequence). Trimming took 7 bases from V and 3 from J, leaving 24 bases between them. The CDR3 length is 17 residues. The CDR3 spells CASTSSRDGGAHYGYTF. CDR3 in DNA: TGTGCCAGCACTTCGAGTCGAGACGGGGGGGCGCACTATGGCTACACCTTC.

The chain uses TRBV5-1 and TRBJ1-3; unclear D gene. This CDR3 spans 16 amino acids. Germline CDR1 and CDR2: SGHRS and YFSETQ. V gave up 3 bases and J gave up 8 bases, with 21 bases separating them. CDR3 DNA sequence: TGCGCCAGCAGCTACCTTTCGTCAGGATCCGGGGACACCATATATTTT. Translation gives CASSYLSSGSGDTIYF.

The genes are TRBV5-4 and TRBJ2-2, with 9 bases fitting TRBD1. The CDR3 extends over 17 amino acids. Germline CDR1 and CDR2: SGHNT and YYREEE (reference sequence). After removal of 3 bases from V and 1 base from J, the junction contained 7 bases not matched to a gene. CDR3 nucleotide sequence: TGTGCCAGCAGCTCCCCCCGGACAGGGGTGAACACCGGGGAGCTGTTTTTT. This translates into CASSSPRTGVNTGELFF.

The CDR3 DNA sequence: TGCGCCAGCAGTGAAGGTCGAAGCGGGTACGAGCAGTACTTC. Its protein is CASSEGRSGYEQYF. The chain employs TRBV10-2 and TRBJ2-7; TRBD2 might be the D (6 bases). The V and J ends lost 3 bases and 4 bases respectively, with 13 bases between them. The CDR3 loop spans 14 amino acids. The germline V gene has CDR1 WSHSY and CDR2 SAAADI.

CDR3 in DNA: TGTGCCAGCAGTGTGCGGCGCTCTAGCACAGATACGCAGTATTTT. This codes for CASSVRRSSTDTQYF. The genes are TRBV2 and TRBJ2-3; no firm D call. Germline lookup yields CDR1 SNHLY and CDR2 FYNNEI. V dropped 4 bases and J dropped 0 bases, with 11 bases sitting between them. This CDR3 comprises 15 residues. The full variable domain, its missing parts supplied by reference TRBV2 and TRBJ2-3, is EPEVTQTPSHQVTQMGQEVILRCVPISNHLYFYWYRQILGQKVEFLVSFYNNEISEKSEIFDDQFSVERPDGSNFTLKIRSTKLEDSAMYFCASSVRRSSTDTQYFGPGTRLTVL.

This chain links TRBV19 with TRBJ2-3; 10 nucleotides align to TRBD2. The CDR3 runs to 15 residues. The junction had 3 bases not matched to a gene; V was cut back by 6 bases and J by 0 bases. Per germline, CDR1 LNHDA and CDR2 SQIVND (reference sequence). CDR3 sequence (DNA): TGTGCCAGTAGAATGACTAGCGGGAGCACAGATACGCAGTATTTT. Residues: CASRMTSGSTDTQYF.

This chain joins TRBV30 and TRBJ1-5; TRBD1 might be the D (5 bases). The V gene's germline CDR1 is GTSNPN and CDR2 SVGIG (reference sequence). V lost 2 bases and J 1 base, leaving 6 bases between the germline ends. The CDR3 is 13 residues long. The CDR3, as DNA: TGTGCCTGGAGTACAGGAAGCAATCAGCCCCAGCATTTT. It is translated as CAWSTGSNQPQHF.

The chain uses TRBV7-2 and TRBJ1-5, with D possibly being TRBD1 (5 bases). This CDR3 has 15 amino acids. Trimming left V 1 base short and J 2 bases short, with 9 bases between. CDR1 and CDR2 (germline): SGHTA, FQGNSA. The DNA of the CDR3 is TGTGCCAGCAGCTTAGGGATAGGGGGCAATCAGCCCCAGCATTTT. Protein sequence: CASSLGIGGNQPQHF. Full variable domain (rest looked up from reference TRBV7-2 and TRBJ1-5): GAGVSQSPSNKVTEKGKDVELRCDPISGHTALYWYRQSLGQGLEFLIYFQGNSAPDKSGLPSDRFSAERTGGSVSTLTIQRTQQEDSAVYLCASSLGIGGNQPQHFGDGTRLSIL.

The chain joins TRBV5-4 to TRBJ2-7; TRBD2 might be the D (6 bases). This CDR3 is built from 13 residues. Per germline, CDR1 SGHNT and CDR2 YYREEE (reference sequence). Between the trimmed V and J ends, which lost 0 bases and 7 bases, there was a span of 11 bases. The CDR3 nucleotides read TGTGCCAGCAGCTTGGGGGGGGATGGAGAGCAGTACTTC. Protein: CASSLGGDGEQYF. The whole variable domain, filled in from reference TRBV5-4 and TRBJ2-7, reads ETGVTQSPTHLIKTRGQQVTLRCSSQSGHNTVSWYQQALGQGPQFIFQYYREEENGRGNFPPRFSGLQFPNYSSELNVNALELDDSALYLCASSLGGDGEQYFGPGTRLTVT.

V and J are TRBV11-3 and TRBJ2-5; D uncertain. Trimming pared 3 bases from V and 2 bases from J, leaving 10 bases between. Germline CDR1 SGHNT, CDR2 YENEEA. CDR3 length: 14 residues. CDR3 sequence: CASSFTALQETQYF. CDR3 in DNA: TGTGCCAGCAGCTTTACAGCCTTACAAGAGACCCAGTACTTC.

This clone was seen a handful of times. CDR3 protein: CASSLSGQVKGNEQFF. For the CDR3, the DNA is TGCGCCAGCAGCCTGTCGGGCCAGGTCAAGGGCAATGAGCAGTTCTTC. V and J are TRBV5-1 and TRBJ2-1, with no clear D. With 4 bases removed from V and 6 bases from J, the gap between germline ends came to 20 bases. Per germline, CDR1 SGHRS and CDR2 YFSETQ. The CDR3 extends over 16 amino acids.

J is TRBJ1-3 and V is TRBV5-4; D gene ambiguous. This CDR3 is 16 amino acids long. V lost 5 bases, J lost 0 bases, and 15 bases lay in between. The germline V gene has CDR1 SGHNT and CDR2 YYREEE (reference sequence). Here the CDR3 reads CASRDAGVLSGNTIYF. CDR3 coding DNA: TGTGCCAGCAGGGATGCCGGGGTACTCTCTGGAAACACCATATATTTT.

The chain joins TRBV5-1 to TRBJ2-7, with TRBD2 matching 9 bases. The CDR3 is made up of 19 amino acids. Germline CDR1 reads SGHRS; CDR2 reads YFSETQ. The V gene end was trimmed by 4 bases and the J gene end by 4 bases; junction bases not matched to a gene: 21. This chain's CDR3 is CASSLTRPTLRGGGYEQYF. The CDR3 DNA sequence: TGCGCCAGCAGCCTCACAAGACCCACCTTGCGGGGGGGCGGTTACGAGCAGTACTTC.

This sequence joins TRBV19 and TRBJ1-2; D unresolved. Germline lookup yields CDR1 LNHDA and CDR2 SQIVND (reference sequence). Trimming stripped 2 bases from V and 4 bases from J, with 14 bases between. There are 15 residues in the CDR3. CDR3 in amino acids: CASSIWPPLAYGYTF. The CDR3 DNA reads TGTGCCAGTAGTATATGGCCGCCTCTGGCCTATGGCTACACCTTC.

The rearrangement uses TRBV14 and TRBJ1-2, with D perhaps TRBD1 (6 bases). V was trimmed by 1 base and J by 4 bases, leaving 13 bases between them. CDR3 length: 15 residues. Per the germline V gene, CDR1 is SGHDN and CDR2 is FVKESK. The CDR3 sequence is CASSQVGGRGYGYTF. The DNA of the CDR3 is TGTGCCAGCAGCCAAGTCGGGGGCAGGGGCTATGGCTACACCTTC.

The J gene is TRBJ2-7, the V gene TRBV21-1; TRBD2 is the table's D call and was not checked against the DNA. TRBV21-1 corresponds to a pseudogene. This CDR3 has 19 residues. CDR3 in amino acids: CASSKEAGASGRAGNEQYF. The CDR3 DNA reads TGTGCCAGCAGCAAAGAGGCGGGGGCTAGCGGGAGGGCCGGTAACGAGCAGTACTTC.

The chain links TRBV7-2 to TRBJ2-2; 9 nucleotides line up with TRBD1. This CDR3 is 16 amino acids long. CDR1 is SGHTA, CDR2 FQGNSA, per germline. Losses at the gene ends were 5 bases for V and 0 bases for J; bases not matched to a gene: 4. For the CDR3, the DNA is TGTGCCAGCAGCCAACAGGGGGCAACGAACACCGGGGAGCTGTTTTTT. Protein: CASSQQGATNTGELFF.

The chain has TRBV28 and TRBJ1-5; perhaps TRBD1 as D (6 bases). The CDR3 is 15 residues long. V lost 4 bases and J lost 7, with 17 bases in between. In germline, CDR1 is MDHEN, CDR2 SYDVKM. CDR3 in amino acids: CASSYSGGAKQPQHF. The DNA for the CDR3 is TGTGCCAGCAGTTACTCCGGGGGGGCCAAACAGCCCCAGCATTTT.

The chain recombines TRBV5-6 with TRBJ2-7; the D gene could be TRBD1 or TRBD2 (7 bases each). The germline gives CDR1 SGHDT, CDR2 YYEEEE. This CDR3 is 15 amino acids long. The V and J ends lost 4 bases and 6 bases respectively, with 20 bases between them. The CDR3 bases are TGTGCCAGCAGCCGCGGGAGTAGGGGGCCATCCGAGCAGTACTTC. It encodes CASSRGSRGPSEQYF.

The chain carries TRBV11-2 and TRBJ2-3, with D perhaps given as TRBD1 or TRBD2 (5 bases each). This CDR3 is 16 amino acids long. Trimming pared 5 bases from V and 5 bases from J, leaving 20 bases between. The germline gives CDR1 SGHAT, CDR2 FQNNGV. The CDR3 nucleotides are TGTGCCAGCAGCCTTTCCGGGGCAGGGCTATTAGATACGCAGTATTTT. Its protein is CASSLSGAGLLDTQYF.

The chain has TRBV29-1 and TRBJ2-3, with 10 bases identical to TRBD2. The germline V gene encodes CDR1 SQVTM and CDR2 ANQGSEA. V was clipped by 7 bases and J by 6 bases; unmatched bases: 7. The CDR3 consists of 13 residues. This CDR3 reads CSAPSGSGDTQYF. In DNA form, the CDR3 reads TGCAGCGCGCCTAGCGGGAGTGGTGATACGCAGTATTTT.

The CDR3: CASSHATGQGDTEAFF. CDR3 bases: TGCGCCAGCAGCCATGCCACAGGTCAGGGGGACACTGAAGCTTTCTTT. The chain uses TRBV4-1 and TRBJ1-1; 7 bases align to TRBD1. Unmatched junction bases numbered 10, after V lost 3 bases and J lost 3 bases. The CDR3 runs to 16 residues. Per germline, CDR1 MGHRA and CDR2 YSYEKL.

The chain is built from TRBV6-5 and TRBJ2-5; possible D gene TRBD1, 6 bases. CDR3 size: 12 residues. Per germline, CDR1 MNHEY and CDR2 SVGAGI. Deletions cut 8 bases from V and 5 bases from J, with 12 bases between. In DNA form, the CDR3 reads TGTGCCAGCGTCGACAGGTCGGAGACCCAGTACTTC. It yields the protein CASVDRSETQYF.